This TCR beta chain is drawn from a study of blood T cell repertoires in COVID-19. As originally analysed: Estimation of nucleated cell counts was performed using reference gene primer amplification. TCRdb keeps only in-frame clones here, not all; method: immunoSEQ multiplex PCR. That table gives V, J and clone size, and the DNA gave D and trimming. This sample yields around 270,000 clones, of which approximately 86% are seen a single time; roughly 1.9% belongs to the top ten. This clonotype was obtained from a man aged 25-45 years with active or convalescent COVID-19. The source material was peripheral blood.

CDR3 bases: TGTGCCAGCAGCCCCGGACAGGGTTATGGCTACACCTTC. Translation gives CASSPGQGYGYTF. The chain joins TRBV7-6 to TRBJ1-2, with TRBD1 identical over 8 bases. CDR1 is SGHVS, CDR2 FNYEAQ, per germline. CDR3 size: 13 residues. Trimming took 5 bases from V and 5 from J; bases not matched to a gene: 4.